This T cell receptor (beta chain) was identified during a study of response to subunit inactivated influenza vaccine. The study, taken as a whole, reports: It was suggested by the authors that few new T cells are recruited by each seasonal influenza vaccination.

The CDR3 sequence is 15 residues long. V lost 0 bases and J 1 base, leaving 9 bases between the germline ends. Germline CDR1 MGHRA, CDR2 YSYEKL. TCRdb fed the RT-PCR reads into MiXCR, producing one record per CDR3 protein. The repertoire holds about 160,000 distinct CDR3 sequences, around 9.9% seen once, with roughly 12% in the top ten. This clonotype has a handful of counts. Its cognate antigen is unknown. This sequence was found in a man in his fifties who received an inactivated influenza vaccine. This sample comprised non-naive T cells sorted from PBMCs, obtained 45 days after vaccination. The rearrangement joins TRBV4-1 to TRBJ1-1; D is ambiguous. The CDR3 sequence: CASSQEVVWNTEAFF. The CDR3 DNA follows: TGCGCCAGCAGCCAAGAAGTTGTCTGGAACACTGAAGCTTTCTTT.